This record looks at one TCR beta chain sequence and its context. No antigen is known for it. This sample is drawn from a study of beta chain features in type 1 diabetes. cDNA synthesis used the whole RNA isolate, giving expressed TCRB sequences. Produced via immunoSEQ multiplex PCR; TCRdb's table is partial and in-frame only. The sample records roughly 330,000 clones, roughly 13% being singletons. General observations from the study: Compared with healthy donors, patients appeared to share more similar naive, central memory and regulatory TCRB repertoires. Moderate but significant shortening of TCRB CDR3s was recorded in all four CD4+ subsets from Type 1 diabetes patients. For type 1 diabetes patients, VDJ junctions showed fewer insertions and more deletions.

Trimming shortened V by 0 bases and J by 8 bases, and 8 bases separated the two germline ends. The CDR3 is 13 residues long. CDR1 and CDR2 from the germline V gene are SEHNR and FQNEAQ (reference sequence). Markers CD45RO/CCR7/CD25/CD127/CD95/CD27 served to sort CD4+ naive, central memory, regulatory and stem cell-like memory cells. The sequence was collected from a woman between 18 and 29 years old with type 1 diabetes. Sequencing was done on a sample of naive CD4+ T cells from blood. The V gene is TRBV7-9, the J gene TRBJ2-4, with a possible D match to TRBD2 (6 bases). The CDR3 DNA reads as TGTGCCAGCAGCTTAGCGTGGGGGGACATTCAGTACTTC. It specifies CASSLAWGDIQYF.